One and the same sample provided the 2 T cell receptor beta chains below, sequenced in a study of blood T cell repertoires in COVID-19. Clones were sequenced by immunoSEQ multiplex PCR, and TCRdb holds only the in-frame ones, with some missing. The sample holds hundreds of thousands of clones, approximately 90% seen once. Sequences were obtained from peripheral blood. The receptors originated from a woman aged 18-35 years with acute or convalescent COVID-19.

This clone occurred a few times. This sample also contains other DNA sequences that code for the same CDR3. The rearrangement joins TRBV5-1 to TRBJ1-2; 7 positions agree with TRBD1. In germline, CDR1 is SGHRS, CDR2 YFSETQ. This CDR3 is built from 15 residues. The V gene end was trimmed by 0 bases and the J gene end by 4 bases; junction bases not matched to a gene: 6. CDR3 DNA: TGCGCCAGCAGCTTGGAGGCAGGGGGTCCCTATGGCTACACCTTC. Translation gives CASSLEAGGPYGYTF. The full variable domain, completed using reference TRBV5-1 and TRBJ1-2, is KAGVTQTPRYLIKTRGQQVTLSCSPISGHRSVSWYQQTPGQGLQFLFEYFSETQRNKGNFPGRFSGRQFSNSRSEMNVSTLELGDSALYLCASSLEAGGPYGYTFGSGTRLTVV.

The chain uses TRBV16 and TRBJ1-2; 12 nucleotides match TRBD1. The ends lost 4 bases at V and 5 bases at J; junction bases unmatched: 11. The CDR3 has 17 residues. Germline V CDR1 and CDR2: KGHSY, FQNENV. Here the CDR3 DNA reads TGTGCCAGCAGCCGCCGGGACAGGGGGCTTGCGAGGTATGGCTACACCTTC. This codes for CASSRRDRGLARYGYTF.